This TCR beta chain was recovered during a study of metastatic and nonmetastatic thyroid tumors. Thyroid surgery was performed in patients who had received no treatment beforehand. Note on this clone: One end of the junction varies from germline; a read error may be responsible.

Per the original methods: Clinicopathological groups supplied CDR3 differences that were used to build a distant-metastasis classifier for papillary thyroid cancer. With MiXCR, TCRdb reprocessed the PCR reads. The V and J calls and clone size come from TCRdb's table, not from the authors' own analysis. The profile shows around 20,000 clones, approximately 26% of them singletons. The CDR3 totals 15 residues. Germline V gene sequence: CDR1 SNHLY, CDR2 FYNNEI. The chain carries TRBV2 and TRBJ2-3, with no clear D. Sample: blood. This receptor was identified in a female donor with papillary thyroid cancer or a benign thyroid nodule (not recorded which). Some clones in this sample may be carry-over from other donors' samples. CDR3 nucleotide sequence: TGTGCCAGCAGTGCGGGTCACATGGCGGTGGATACGCATTATTTT. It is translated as CASSAGHMAVDTHYF.